The present T cell receptor (beta chain) was sequenced within a study of T-cell memory formation after mild COVID-19. Study-wide context: TCR clusters were largely donor specific. Whole-study results and caveats: Some responding clones appeared in pre-infection memory, suggesting cross-reactive memory joined. CD4+ contracting clones were found mainly in CM and EM, and CD8+ ones in EMRA.

TCRdb re-called the 5' RACE reads through MiXCR, storing one row per CDR3 protein. This table has 90,000 to 120,000 distinct CDR3 sequences, under 15% appearing once. This clonotype was recorded at least ten times. The antigen remains undetermined. Sequencing was done on a sample of PBMCs or a T cell subset sorted from them (not recorded which). This clonotype originated in a man in his late teens or twenties who had mild COVID-19 (a few samples of this study predate the infection). Cell type and time point are not known.

For the CDR3, the DNA is TGTGCCATCCAAGGCCCGACAGGCACTGAAGCTTTCTTT. Translation: CAIQGPTGTEAFF. The V call is TRBV10-3, the J call TRBJ1-1; possibly TRBD1 for D (6 bases). The CDR3 totals 13 residues. Between the trimmed V and J ends, which lost 8 bases and 4 bases, there was a span of 14 bases. The germline V gene has CDR1 ENHRY and CDR2 SYGVKD.